One sample yielded the 32 T cell receptor beta chains listed below, sequenced in a study of blood T cell repertoires in COVID-19. Here immunoSEQ multiplex PCR was the method, and the copy in TCRdb shows in-frame clones only, minus some. There are fewer than 75,000 clones in the sample; nearly 90% occur only once, and approximately 3.9% lies in the top ten. Specimen: peripheral blood. The receptors come from a man aged 70 or older with acute or convalescent COVID-19.

The chain uses TRBV30 and TRBJ2-7; a possible D gene is TRBD1 (6 bases). Germline V gene sequence: CDR1 GTSNPN, CDR2 SVGIG (reference sequence). The CDR3 length is 12 residues. Deletions cut 3 bases from V and 3 bases from J, with 9 bases between. Here the CDR3 reads CAWRADSYEQYF. CDR3 DNA: TGTGCCTGGAGGGCGGACAGCTACGAGCAGTACTTC.

The J gene is TRBJ2-3, the V gene TRBV9; 14 bases line up with TRBD2. CDR3 length: 15 residues. The junction had 4 bases not matched to a gene; V was cut back by 3 bases and J by 7 bases. The germline CDR1 and CDR2 sequences are SGDLS and YYNGEE. This CDR3 reads CASSGTSGGSNTQYF. CDR3 coding DNA: TGTGCCAGCAGCGGGACTAGCGGGGGGTCGAATACGCAGTATTTT.

The chain recombines TRBV21-1 with TRBJ2-7; TRBD2 reflects the table's D call only, with no check against the DNA. TRBV21-1 is noted as a pseudogene. This CDR3 region has 14 residues. This CDR3 is CASSTRGGLYEQYF. CDR3 nucleotides: TGTGCCAGCAGCACCCGGGGGGGCCTATACGAGCAGTACTTC.

This clone occurred once. The CDR3 DNA reads as TGTGCCAGCTCACGGGACAGCAACTCTGGGGCCAACGTCCTGACTTTC. Its translation is CASSRDSNSGANVLTF. The chain carries TRBV18 and TRBJ2-6; 7 bases line up with TRBD1. The germline gives CDR1 KGHSH, CDR2 LQKENI. Unmatched junction bases numbered 3, after V lost 4 bases and J lost 0 bases. This CDR3 has 16 residues.

The rearrangement links TRBV5-6 to TRBJ2-2; TRBD1 might be the D (5 bases). The CDR3 is 15 residues long. With 0 bases removed from V and 1 base from J, the gap between germline ends came to 7 bases. Germline V gene sequence: CDR1 SGHDT, CDR2 YYEEEE. The CDR3 here is CASSLGQLNTGELFF. Here the CDR3 DNA reads TGTGCCAGCAGCTTGGGACAGTTGAACACCGGGGAGCTGTTTTTT.

The chain has TRBV28 and TRBJ2-7; TRBD1 is a possible D gene (6 bases). The CDR3 extends over 14 amino acids. Germline-derived CDR1 and CDR2 are MDHEN and SYDVKM. Trimming pared 3 bases from V and 2 bases from J, leaving 11 bases between. This chain's CDR3 is CASSFPTGAYEQYF. Written as DNA, the CDR3 is TGTGCCAGCAGTTTCCCGACAGGAGCCTACGAGCAGTACTTC.

This clone turned up a few times. Additional DNA sequences in this sample encode the identical CDR3. CDR3 sequence (DNA): TGTGCCAGCAGCCCTCGTACTGAAGCTTTCTTT. Translation gives CASSPRTEAFF. V usage is TRBV7-2 and J usage is TRBJ1-1; D not resolved. Germline CDR1 and CDR2: SGHTA and FQGNSA. The CDR3 consists of 11 residues. V was cut by 5 bases and J by 5 bases, with 6 bases left in between.

The count of this clone is one. This sequence joins TRBV2 and TRBJ2-7; possible D gene TRBD2, 5 bases. Trimming removed 7 bases from V and 2 bases from J, with 6 bases in between. The CDR3 is made up of 11 amino acids. Germline V gene sequence: CDR1 SNHLY, CDR2 FYNNEI. CDR3 sequence: CASMRAYEQYF. In DNA, the CDR3 is TGTGCCAGCATGAGGGCCTACGAGCAGTACTTC.

This rearrangement joins TRBV12-3 or TRBV12-4 to TRBJ1-5; 7 bases fit TRBD1. Germline trimming cut 7 bases from V and 2 bases from J; bases unmatched to any gene: 2. This CDR3 is 13 amino acids long. The CDR3 sequence: CASTTGGNQPQHF. CDR3 coding DNA: TGTGCCAGCACAACAGGGGGCAATCAGCCCCAGCATTTT.

This clone was picked up one time. The chain uses TRBV5-6 and TRBJ2-5; 10 bases match TRBD1. The CDR3 runs 18 residues. V was pared by 4 bases and J by 2 bases, with 14 bases of the junction left unmatched. CDR1 is SGHDT and CDR2 is YYEEEE in the germline V gene. The chain's CDR3 is CASSHRQGAIKLQETQYF. CDR3 coding DNA: TGTGCCAGCAGCCACAGACAGGGGGCCATCAAGTTGCAAGAGACCCAGTACTTC.

The rearrangement uses TRBV4-3 and TRBJ2-3, with D tentatively TRBD1 (6 bases). The CDR3 runs to 17 residues. Trimming left V 2 bases short and J 2 bases short, with 17 bases between. Germline loops: CDR1 LGHNA, CDR2 YSLEER. CDR3 sequence (DNA): TGCGCCAGCAGCCAACAGCCGCCAGGGGCGTCCACAGATACGCAGTATTTT. Residues: CASSQQPPGASTDTQYF.

The chain uses TRBV2 and TRBJ1-1; no definite D call. This CDR3 has 18 residues. Germline V CDR1 and CDR2: SNHLY, FYNNEI. The V end was cut by 5 bases, the J end by 4 bases, with 26 bases between. This chain's CDR3 is CASSRSLSKGLWFTEAFF. The CDR3 region has the DNA TGTGCCAGCAGTAGGAGCCTCAGTAAAGGTTTGTGGTTCACTGAAGCTTTCTTT.

This sequence joins TRBV6-5 and TRBJ2-3; D is perhaps TRBD2 (6 bases). Germline V gene data show CDR1 as MNHEY and CDR2 as SVGAGI. V lost 6 bases and J 4 bases, leaving 17 bases between the germline ends. The CDR3 contains 15 residues. CDR3 protein: CASSYQGGGSDTQYF. In nucleotides, the CDR3 is TGTGCCAGCAGCTATCAGGGTGGAGGGTCAGATACGCAGTATTTT.

CDR3 sequence (DNA): TGTGCCAGCAGGCCGCAGGGGCTACAAGGTACGCAGTATTTT. Amino acid sequence: CASRPQGLQGTQYF. The chain uses TRBV6-5 and TRBJ2-3; perhaps TRBD1 as D (6 bases). The germline V and J ends were trimmed by 6 bases and 8 bases, with 18 bases remaining between them. The germline gives CDR1 MNHEY, CDR2 SVGAGI. The CDR3 is 14 amino acids.

The chain joins TRBV18 to TRBJ1-5; 7 nucleotides align to TRBD1. Germline V lookup: CDR1 KGHSH, CDR2 LQKENI. This CDR3 is 15 amino acids long. The J segment lost 6 bases and the V segment lost 5 bases, leaving 10 bases of the junction unmatched. The CDR3 coding sequence is TGTGCCAGCTCATCTGGACAGGAGTCTTTTCAGCCCCAGCATTTT. This sequence encodes CASSSGQESFQPQHF. The full variable domain, completed using reference TRBV18 and TRBJ1-5, is NAGVMQNPRHLVRRRGQEARLRCSPMKGHSHVYWYRQLPEEGLKFMVYLQKENIIDESGMPKERFSAEFPKEGPSILRIQQVVRGDSAAYFCASSSGQESFQPQHFGDGTRLSIL.

The chain recombines TRBV5-6 with TRBJ2-3, with D tentatively TRBD2 (5 bases). The CDR3 extends over 15 amino acids. Germline loops: CDR1 SGHDT, CDR2 YYEEEE. With 2 bases removed from V and 0 bases from J, the gap between germline ends came to 10 bases. CDR3: CASSLLGKSTDTQYF. The CDR3 bases are TGTGCCAGCAGCTTACTCGGGAAAAGCACAGATACGCAGTATTTT.

V is TRBV7-6 and J is TRBJ2-5; a weak D match, TRBD1 (6 bases). V lost 6 bases to trimming and J lost 2 bases, with 13 bases between them. Germline loops: CDR1 SGHVS, CDR2 FNYEAQ. The CDR3 spans 14 residues. The CDR3 spells CASSQDRFQETQYF. Written as DNA, the CDR3 is TGTGCCAGCAGTCAGGACAGATTTCAAGAGACCCAGTACTTC.

J is TRBJ1-2 and V is TRBV6-5; TRBD1 matches at 7 bases. Germline loops: CDR1 MNHEY, CDR2 SVGAGI. The CDR3 totals 12 residues. The V and J ends lost 6 bases and 3 bases, in that order; junction bases with no gene match: 1. The CDR3 loop reads CASSDRDYGYTF. The CDR3 DNA follows: TGTGCCAGCAGCGACAGGGACTATGGCTACACCTTC.

This sequence joins TRBV19 and TRBJ1-5; D is perhaps TRBD1 (6 bases). CDR1 is LNHDA and CDR2 is SQIVND in the germline V gene (reference sequence). The CDR3 is made up of 16 amino acids. The ends were cut back, 4 bases at V and 0 bases at J, with 13 bases in the middle. In nucleotides, the CDR3 is TGTGCCAGTAGTAGAATTACAGGGAATAGCAATCAGCCCCAGCATTTT. Translated, it gives CASSRITGNSNQPQHF.

The CDR3 DNA follows: TGTGCCAGCAGCCGGGACAGCTCGGGAAACACCATATATTTT. It yields the protein CASSRDSSGNTIYF. The chain joins TRBV7-9 to TRBJ1-3; 7 bases match TRBD1. V gave up 5 bases and J gave up 4 bases; unmatched junction bases: 5. The length of the CDR3 is 14 residues. In germline, CDR1 is SEHNR, CDR2 FQNEAQ (reference sequence). Full variable domain (remainder filled in from reference TRBV7-9 and TRBJ1-3): DTGVSQNPRHKITKRGQNVTFRCDPISEHNRLYWYRQTLGQGPEFLTYFQNEAQLEKSRLLSDRFSAERPKGSFSTLEIQRTEQGDSAMYLCASSRDSSGNTIYFGEGSWLTVV.

This chain joins TRBV6-2 or TRBV6-3 and TRBJ2-1, with 8 bases identical to TRBD2. The germline V gene encodes CDR1 MNHEY and CDR2 SVGEGT. The CDR3 runs to 15 residues. Germline trimming cut 0 bases from V and 8 bases from J; bases unmatched to any gene: 6. The CDR3 DNA is TGTGCCAGCAGTTACTCACACGGGGGGGGCCATGAGCAGTTCTTC. It yields the protein CASSYSHGGGHEQFF.

The V call is TRBV19, the J call TRBJ2-3; TRBD2 might be the D (5 bases). This CDR3 region has 15 residues. Germline V gene sequence: CDR1 LNHDA, CDR2 SQIVND (reference sequence). V lost 5 bases and J 0 bases, leaving 12 bases between the germline ends. Here the CDR3 reads CASSRKRTSTDTQYF. In nucleotides, the CDR3 is TGTGCCAGTAGTCGGAAGCGGACTAGCACAGATACGCAGTATTTT.

The rearrangement uses TRBV29-1 and TRBJ2-3; unclear D gene. V was cut by 2 bases and J by 2 bases, with 8 bases left in between. CDR3 size: 13 residues. From germline, CDR1 is SQVTM and CDR2 ANQGSEA. CDR3 sequence (DNA): TGCAGCGTTGAATTCCACACCACAGATACGCAGTATTTT. Amino acids: CSVEFHTTDTQYF.

This clone was observed once. This rearrangement joins TRBV5-1 to TRBJ1-5; no clear D. The CDR3 length is 14 residues. CDR1 is SGHRS and CDR2 is YFSETQ in the germline V gene. V was cut by 0 bases and J by 7 bases, with 11 bases left in between. CDR3 DNA: TGCGCCAGCAGCTTGGAAACCGGGTCGCAGCCCCAGCATTTT. Protein sequence: CASSLETGSQPQHF.

As DNA, the CDR3 is TGTGCCAGCAGCTCGCGGGGGGCTCAAGAGACCCAGTACTTC. It is translated as CASSSRGAQETQYF. The chain has TRBV7-2 and TRBJ2-5, with 8 bases identical to TRBD2. The CDR3 runs to 14 residues. The germline V gene encodes CDR1 SGHTA and CDR2 FQGNSA. Losses at the gene ends were 4 bases for V and 2 bases for J; bases not matched to a gene: 3.

The rearrangement joins TRBV5-6 to TRBJ1-2; D is unresolved. With 1 base removed from V and 2 bases from J, the gap between germline ends came to 9 bases. From germline, CDR1 is SGHDT and CDR2 YYEEEE. This CDR3 comprises 14 residues. The CDR3, as DNA: TGTGCCAGCAGCTTGTACCCGGGAAACTATGGCTACACCTTC. It translates to CASSLYPGNYGYTF.

This chain joins TRBV7-3 and TRBJ1-1; D ambiguous. The CDR3 loop spans 14 amino acids. Looked up from germline, CDR1 is SGHTA and CDR2 is FQGTGA. V was shortened by 0 bases and J by 4 bases, with 9 bases between the two germline ends. The CDR3 loop is CASSLTATSTEAFF. The CDR3 region has the DNA TGTGCCAGCAGCTTAACGGCCACCAGCACTGAAGCTTTCTTT.

This chain uses TRBV5-1 with TRBJ2-6; no clear D. The CDR3 covers 14 residues. Germline V gene data show CDR1 as SGHRS and CDR2 as YFSETQ. Between the trimmed V and J ends, which lost 4 bases and 0 bases, there was a span of 5 bases. The DNA of the CDR3 is TGCGCCAGCAGCCCCAGCTCTGGGGCCAACGTCCTGACTTTC. Translation gives CASSPSSGANVLTF.

This chain uses TRBV6-5 with TRBJ1-2; TRBD1 aligns across 10 bases. The CDR3 contains 15 residues. The germline CDR1 and CDR2 sequences are MNHEY and SVGAGI. V dropped 5 bases and J dropped 4; count of bases not matched to a gene: 7. CDR3 amino acids: CASSPTGQGFYGYTF. DNA of the CDR3: TGTGCCAGCAGTCCGACGGGACAGGGGTTCTATGGCTACACCTTC.

The chain employs TRBV5-4 and TRBJ2-1, with 7 bases fitting TRBD1. Germline V gene data show CDR1 as SGHNT and CDR2 as YYREEE (reference sequence). V shed 2 bases, J shed 9 bases, and the junction held 8 bases outside the gene matches. This CDR3 is built from 14 residues. The CDR3 DNA is TGTGCCAGCAGCTTCGGGACAGCCGCCAGTGAGCAGTTCTTC. Translated, it gives CASSFGTAASEQFF.

This chain links TRBV28 with TRBJ1-3, with 7 bases fitting TRBD1. Losses at the gene ends were 5 bases for V and 5 bases for J; bases not matched to a gene: 3. In germline, CDR1 is MDHEN, CDR2 SYDVKM. This CDR3 has 13 amino acids. The CDR3 loop is CASSDRERNTIYF. DNA for the CDR3: TGTGCCAGCAGTGACAGGGAGCGAAACACCATATATTTT.

This clone turned up a few times. This rearrangement joins TRBV14 to TRBJ1-1; 8 nucleotides match TRBD1. The length of the CDR3 is 16 residues. V trimming: 0 bases; J trimming: 4 bases; junction bases outside the gene matches: 7. Germline-derived CDR1 and CDR2 are SGHDN and FVKESK. The CDR3 loop reads CASSQDFPDRATEAFF. The CDR3 DNA follows: TGTGCCAGCAGCCAAGATTTCCCGGACAGGGCCACTGAAGCTTTCTTT.